This TCR beta chain was documented in a study of cytomegalovirus exposure and HLA in healthy donors. Broader study findings: Accurate prediction of most subjects' HLA-A and HLA-B alleles from TCR beta sequences was reported. Links to common viral pathogens appeared, in a later analysis, for several of the most significant clusters. Earlier analysis looked at TCR beta V segments, and most were productive about 90% or about 30% of the time.

60 Vbeta and 13 Jbeta primers were used in PCR. Produced via immunoSEQ multiplex PCR; TCRdb's table is partial and in-frame only. The sample has 50,000 or so clones. For this clone: What it binds is unknown.

The clonotype was recovered from a woman aged 40 to 50 in good health and CMV-seronegative. The specimen sequenced was PBMCs.

CDR3 sequence (DNA): TGTGCCAGTAGTAGTAGAGACTATGGCTACACCTTC. Amino acids: CASSSRDYGYTF. The J gene is TRBJ1-2, the V gene TRBV19; D remains ambiguous. Germline CDR1 reads LNHDA; CDR2 reads SQIVND (reference sequence). The CDR3 runs to 12 residues. V lost 4 bases and J 3 bases, leaving 6 bases between the germline ends.